This T cell receptor (beta chain) was documented in a study of blood T cell repertoires in COVID-19. Across the study: T cells, B-cell-depleted T cells, or PBMCs provided the cDNA or gDNA that served as material.

Authors' analysis steps: Reference gene primer amplification yielded estimated nucleated cell counts. The protocol was immunoSEQ multiplex PCR, while the TCRdb copy is restricted to in-frame clones and leaves out a portion. That table supplies the V and J calls and clone size; D and trimming were determined from the DNA. The sample comprises around 300,000 clones, 85% of which are singletons, and about an eighth rests with the top ten. The CDR3 extends over 14 amino acids. Germline CDR1 is WSHSY and CDR2 is SAAADI. Germline trimming cut 6 bases from V and 6 bases from J; bases unmatched to any gene: 1.

The sequence derives from a human donor in a cohort sampled during active COVID-19. The specimen was peripheral blood. J is TRBJ2-2 and V is TRBV10-2; 13 bases line up with TRBD2. CDR3 region: CASRGLAGPGELFF. The CDR3 DNA follows: TGCGCCAGCAGGGGACTAGCGGGACCCGGGGAGCTGTTTTTT.